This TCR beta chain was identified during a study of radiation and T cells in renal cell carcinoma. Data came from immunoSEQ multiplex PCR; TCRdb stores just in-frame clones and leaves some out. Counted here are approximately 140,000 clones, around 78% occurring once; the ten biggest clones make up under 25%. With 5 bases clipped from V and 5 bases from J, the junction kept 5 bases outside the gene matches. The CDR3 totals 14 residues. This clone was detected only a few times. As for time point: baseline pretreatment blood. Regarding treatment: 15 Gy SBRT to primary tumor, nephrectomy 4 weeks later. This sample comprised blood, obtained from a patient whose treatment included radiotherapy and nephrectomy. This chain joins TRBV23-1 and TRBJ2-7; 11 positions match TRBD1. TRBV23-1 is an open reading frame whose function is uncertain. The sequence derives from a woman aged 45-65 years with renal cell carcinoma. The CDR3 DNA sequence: TGCGCCAGCAGTTGCCGGGACAGGGGGAACGAGCAGTACTTC. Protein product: CASSCRDRGNEQYF.